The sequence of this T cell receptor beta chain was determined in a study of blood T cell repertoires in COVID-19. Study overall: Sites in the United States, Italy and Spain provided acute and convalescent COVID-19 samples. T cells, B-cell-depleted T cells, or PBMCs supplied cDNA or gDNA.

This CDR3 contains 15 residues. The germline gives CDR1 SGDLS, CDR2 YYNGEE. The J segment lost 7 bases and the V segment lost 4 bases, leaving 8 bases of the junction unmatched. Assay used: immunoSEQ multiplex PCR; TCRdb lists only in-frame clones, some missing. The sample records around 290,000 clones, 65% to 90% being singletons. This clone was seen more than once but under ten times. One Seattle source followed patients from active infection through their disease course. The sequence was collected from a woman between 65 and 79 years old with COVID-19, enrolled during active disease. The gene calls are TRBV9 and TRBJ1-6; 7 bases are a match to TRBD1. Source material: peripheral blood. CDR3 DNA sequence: TGTGCCAGCAGCTCGACGCCAGGGGGGAATTCACCCCTCCACTTT. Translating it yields CASSSTPGGNSPLHF. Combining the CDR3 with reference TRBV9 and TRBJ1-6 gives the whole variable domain DSGVTQTPKHLITATGQRVTLRCSPRSGDLSVYWYQQSLDQGLQFLIQYYNGEERAKGNILERFSAQQFPDLHSELNLSSLELGDSALYFCASSSTPGGNSPLHFGNGTRLTVT.